A selection of T cell receptor beta chains follows, all from one sample in a study of blood T cell repertoires in COVID-19. TCRdb's table, derived via immunoSEQ multiplex PCR, lists solely in-frame clones and lacks some. The sample lists about 240,000 clones; approximately 90% were seen once. Sequencing was done on a sample of peripheral blood. The receptors were gathered from a woman in her 50s with COVID-19, enrolled during active disease. Each CDR3 is given with its conserved first and last residue. The D gene is left open where the match is weak. Expanded clones are given a class, and other clones once, few, many or no size at all.

D gene	V gene	J gene	clone size	CDR3 DNA	CDR3 protein
TRBD1	TRBV9	TRBJ1-4	-	TGTGCCAGCAGCTCGAACACCGGACAGGGGGGTGAAAAACTGTTTTTT	CASSSNTGQGGEKLFF
TRBD2	TRBV5-1	TRBJ2-3	-	TGCGCCAGCAGCCCGACTAGCGGGCCTTACACAGATACGCAGTATTTT	CASSPTSGPYTDTQYF
TRBD2	TRBV13	TRBJ2-3	-	TGTGCCAGCAGCCGCCCTCGGGGGGACTTCACAGATACGCAGTATTTT	CASSRPRGDFTDTQYF
-	TRBV9	TRBJ1-2	-	TGTGCCAGCAGCGACAGGGCCGACACCTTATACTATGGCTACACCTTC	CASSDRADTLYYGYTF
TRBD1	TRBV11-3	TRBJ2-1	-	TGTGCCAGCAGCTCGGACAGGGGGTATAGTGAGCAGTTCTTC	CASSSDRGYSEQFF
-	TRBV11-2	TRBJ2-1	-	TGTGCCAGCAGCGGCCGGGACTCCCAATACAATGAGCAGTTCTTC	CASSGRDSQYNEQFF
-	TRBV19	TRBJ2-1	many	TGTGCCAGTAGTCCCTGGACAGCAAACAATGAGCAGTTCTTC	CASSPWTANNEQFF
TRBD1	TRBV4-3	TRBJ2-7	-	TGCGCCAGCAGCCAGAGCCCGGACAGGTTTGGGTACGAGCAGTACTTC	CASSQSPDRFGYEQYF
TRBD1	TRBV5-4	TRBJ1-1	-	TGTGCCAGCAGCTTGGGGTGGGACAGATCTGAAGCTTTCTTT	CASSLGWDRSEAFF
-	TRBV30	TRBJ1-6	few	TGTGCCTGGAAAGTTCCTTCTAGCTCCTATAATTCACCCCTCCACTTT	CAWKVPSSSYNSPLHF
TRBD1	TRBV6-6	TRBJ1-1	-	TGTGCCAGCAGTGACAGGGGTGCTTTCTTT	CASSDRGAFF
TRBD1	TRBV5-1	TRBJ1-1	-	TGCGCCAGCAGATGGACAGGGGACGGAAACACTGAAGCTTTCTTT	CASRWTGDGNTEAFF
-	TRBV24-1	TRBJ1-5	-	TGTGCCACCAGTGAGACAGCTTTGAATCAGCCCCAGCATTTT	CATSETALNQPQHF
-	TRBV14	TRBJ1-2	few	TGTGCCAGCAGCCAAGAAGGGGGGGGCTATGGCTACACCTTC	CASSQEGGGYGYTF
TRBD1	TRBV4-1	TRBJ2-5	-	TGCGCCAGCAGCCAAGGAGACAGGGCTCCAGAGACCCAGTACTTC	CASSQGDRAPETQYF
-	TRBV11-2	TRBJ2-1	-	TGTGCCAGCAGCTTAGTACAGGGTCGCGAGCAGTTCTTC	CASSLVQGREQFF
-	TRBV11-2	TRBJ1-2	-	TGTGCCAGCACCAAACCAGTATCAAAGGGGGATGGCTACACCTTC	CASTKPVSKGDGYTF
-	TRBV30	TRBJ1-2	-	TGTGCCTGGAGTGCTCTAAGAAACAGGGTCTGGGGCTACACCTTC	CAWSALRNRVWGYTF
TRBD1	TRBV7-2	TRBJ2-3	once	TGTGCCAGCAGCCATCGGACCGGGACAGGGGGCGGAGCGCAGTATTTT	CASSHRTGTGGGAQYF
TRBD2	TRBV6-5	TRBJ2-4	-	TGTGCCAGCAGTAGACTAGCGGTAGCCAAAAACATTCAGTACTTC	CASSRLAVAKNIQYF
-	TRBV9	TRBJ1-4	-	TGTGCCAGCAGCGTAGGGGTTAAGGGGGAAAAACTGTTTTTT	CASSVGVKGEKLFF
-	TRBV20-1	TRBJ2-3	-	TGCAGTGCTAGTCTAAACGGGGGCACAGATACGCAGTATTTT	CSASLNGGTDTQYF
TRBD2	TRBV3-1/TRBV3-2	TRBJ2-3	few	TGTGCCTCCGCCGGGCTAGCGGGCGGAGATACGCAGTATTTT	CASAGLAGGDTQYF
-	TRBV11-2	TRBJ1-4	-	TGTGCCAGCAGCTTAACGAGCGGAAATGAAAAACTGTTTTTT	CASSLTSGNEKLFF
TRBD2	TRBV30	TRBJ2-3	-	TGTGCCTGGAGCGGGGGGGGTGATACGCAGTATTTT	CAWSGGGDTQYF
-	TRBV5-4	TRBJ2-1	-	TGTGCCAGCAGCTTGGGCGAGGGTCAGACATGGAATGAGCAGTTCTTC	CASSLGEGQTWNEQFF
-	TRBV5-6	TRBJ1-2	-	TGTGCCAGCAGCTTGGCCAGGGGCGACTATGGCTACACCTTC	CASSLARGDYGYTF
-	TRBV7-9	TRBJ2-3	-	TGTGCCAGCAGCCCAAAACTCGCAGATACGCAGTATTTT	CASSPKLADTQYF
TRBD1	TRBV2	TRBJ1-4	-	TGTGCCAGCAGCCGGGACAGAACTACAACTAATGAAAAACTGTTTTTT	CASSRDRTTTNEKLFF
-	TRBV5-4	TRBJ2-1	few	TGTGCCAGCAGCTTGGACAAAGGGAGTAGTGAGCAGTTCTTC	CASSLDKGSSEQFF
TRBD2	TRBV11-3	TRBJ2-3	-	TGTGCCAGCAGCCCCCCGACTAGCGGGGCCGCAGATACGCAGTATTTT	CASSPPTSGAADTQYF
-	TRBV7-8	TRBJ2-5	few	TGTGCCAGCAGCTCCCTACAGGGCACGGGAGAGACCCAGTACTTC	CASSSLQGTGETQYF
-	TRBV19	TRBJ1-3	-	TGTGCCAGTAGTATTTCGGGATCCTCTGGAAACACCATATATTTT	CASSISGSSGNTIYF
-	TRBV29-1	TRBJ1-1	-	TGCAGCGCCTCCGGACTCCTGAACACTGAAGCTTTCTTT	CSASGLLNTEAFF
TRBD2	TRBV11-3	TRBJ2-7	-	TGTGCCAGCAGTCCGACAGCGGGGAACTACGAGCAGTACTTC	CASSPTAGNYEQYF
TRBD1	TRBV6-5	TRBJ2-2	-	TGTGCCAGCAGTTCATGGACAGGGATAAACACCGGGGAGCTGTTTTTT	CASSSWTGINTGELFF
TRBD2	TRBV4-1	TRBJ2-7	few	TGCGCCAGCAGCCAAGAAGGCTTAGGGGGTAGCGGGGGTGGCTCCTACGAGCAGTACTTC	CASSQEGLGGSGGGSYEQYF
-	TRBV6-6	TRBJ1-5	-	TGTGCCAGCAGCTTCGGGACACCCAGCAATCAGCCCCAGCATTTT	CASSFGTPSNQPQHF
-	TRBV19	TRBJ2-5	-	TGTGCCAGTAGCCGCCGGGAAGGGGAGACCCAGTACTTC	CASSRREGETQYF
-	TRBV9	TRBJ2-2	once	TGTGCCAGCAGACTAAGCTCTGACACCGGGGAGCTGTTTTTT	CASRLSSDTGELFF
-	TRBV28	TRBJ1-3	-	TGTGCCAGCAGATCAGCCGGGACTGGAAACACCATATATTTT	CASRSAGTGNTIYF
-	TRBV1	TRBJ1-2	-	TGCACCAGCAGCGGCCGGGACAGACTCTTCTATGGCTACACCTTC	CTSSGRDRLFYGYTF
-	TRBV24-1	TRBJ2-2	-	TGTGCCACCAGTGCAGACACCAACACCGGGGAGCTGTTTTTT	CATSADTNTGELFF
-	TRBV7-2	TRBJ2-5	-	TGTGCCAGCAGCTTAGGTTGGACAGAGCCCCAAGAGACCCAGTACTTC	CASSLGWTEPQETQYF
-	TRBV3-1/TRBV3-2	TRBJ2-1	-	TGTGCCAGCAGCCACTCCGGGGGGCGGTATAATGAGCAGTTCTTC	CASSHSGGRYNEQFF
-	TRBV6-6	TRBJ1-5	-	TGTGCCAGCAGCCAGGGGCTCCTCACCAATCAGCCCCAGCATTTT	CASSQGLLTNQPQHF
TRBD1	TRBV28	TRBJ1-1	-	TGTGCCAGCAGTTCGACAGGGGAGAGCACTGAAGCTTTCTTT	CASSSTGESTEAFF
TRBD1	TRBV3-1/TRBV3-2	TRBJ2-1	-	TGTGCCAGCACCCACCCGGGACAGGGAGTAGATGAGCAGTTCTTC	CASTHPGQGVDEQFF
TRBD1	TRBV10-2	TRBJ1-1	-	TGCGCCAGCAGCGGGGACAGGGAAGCTTTCTTT	CASSGDREAFF
TRBD1	TRBV27	TRBJ1-2	-	TGTGCCAGCAGTTCCATCCGGGACAGGGGGCGAAACTATGGCTACACCTTC	CASSSIRDRGRNYGYTF
-	TRBV5-6	TRBJ1-3	-	TGTGCCAGCAGCTTGGGGCCAGGGCCTGGAAACACCATATATTTT	CASSLGPGPGNTIYF
TRBD2	TRBV12-5	TRBJ2-1	-	TGTGCTAGTGGTCCGGGACTAGCGGGCGCAGAGAGCTCCTACAATGAGCAGTTCTTC	CASGPGLAGAESSYNEQFF